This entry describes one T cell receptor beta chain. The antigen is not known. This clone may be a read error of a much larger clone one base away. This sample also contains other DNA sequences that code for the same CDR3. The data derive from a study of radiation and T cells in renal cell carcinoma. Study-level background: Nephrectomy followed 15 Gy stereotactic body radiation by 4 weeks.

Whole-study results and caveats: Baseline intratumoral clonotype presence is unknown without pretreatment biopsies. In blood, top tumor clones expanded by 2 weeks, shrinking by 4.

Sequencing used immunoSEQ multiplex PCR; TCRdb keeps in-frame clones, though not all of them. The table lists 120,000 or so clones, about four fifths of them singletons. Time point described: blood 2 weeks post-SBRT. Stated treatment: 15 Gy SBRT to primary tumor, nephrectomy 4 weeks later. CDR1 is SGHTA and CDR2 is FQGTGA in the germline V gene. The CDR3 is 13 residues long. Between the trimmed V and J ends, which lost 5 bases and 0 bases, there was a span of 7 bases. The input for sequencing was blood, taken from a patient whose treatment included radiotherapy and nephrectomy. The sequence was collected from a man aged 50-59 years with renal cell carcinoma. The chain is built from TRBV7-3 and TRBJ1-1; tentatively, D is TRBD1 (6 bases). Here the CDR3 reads CASSRTVNTEAFF. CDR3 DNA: TGTGCCAGCAGCCGGACAGTGAACACTGAAGCTTTCTTT. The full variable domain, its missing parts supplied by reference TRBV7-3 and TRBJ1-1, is GAGVSQTPSNKVTEKGKYVELRCDPISGHTALYWYRQSLGQGPEFLIYFQGTGAADDSGLPNDRFFAVRPEGSVSTLKIQRTERGDSAVYLCASSRTVNTEAFFGQGTRLTVV.